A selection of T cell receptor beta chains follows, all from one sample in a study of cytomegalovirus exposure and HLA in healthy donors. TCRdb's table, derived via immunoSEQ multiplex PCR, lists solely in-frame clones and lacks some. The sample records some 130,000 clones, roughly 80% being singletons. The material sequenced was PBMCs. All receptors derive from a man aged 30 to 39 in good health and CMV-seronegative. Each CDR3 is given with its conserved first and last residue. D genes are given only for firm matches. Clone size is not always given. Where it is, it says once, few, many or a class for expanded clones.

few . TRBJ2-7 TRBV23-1 TGCGCCAGTCGGTGGGGCAGTGGGGAGCAGTACTTC CASRWGSGEQYF
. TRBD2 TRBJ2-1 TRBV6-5 TGTGCCAGCAGTTACTCGATAGTAGCGGGAGTCGGTGAGCAGTTCTTC CASSYSIVAGVGEQFF
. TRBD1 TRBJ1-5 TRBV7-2 TGTGCCAGCAGCCCGAGGACAGGGAGCAATCAGCCCCAGCATTTT CASSPRTGSNQPQHF
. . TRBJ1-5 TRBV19 TGTGCCAGTAGTATCGGGGTGGGAATGTTAGGCAATCAGCCCCAGAATTTT CASSIGVGMLGNQPQNF
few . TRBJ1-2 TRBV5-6 TGTGCCAGCAGCTTGGGACAGGACTATGGCTACACCTTC CASSLGQDYGYTF
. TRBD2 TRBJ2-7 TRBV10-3 TGTGCCATCAGTGGCCTAGCGGGCGTTACCTACGAGCAGTACTTC CAISGLAGVTYEQYF
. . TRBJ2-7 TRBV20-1 TGCAGTGCCCCCTTTGGGCAAGAGCAGTACTTC CSAPFGQEQYF
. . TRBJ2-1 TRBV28 TGTGCCAGCCTCCCCCGGGACTCCTACAATGAGCAGTTCTTC CASLPRDSYNEQFF
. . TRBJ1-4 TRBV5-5 TGTGCCAGCAGCTTGTGGCAGGGCGGAGAAAAACTGTTTTTT CASSLWQGGEKLFF
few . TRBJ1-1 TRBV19 TGTGCCAGTATGGGGGGGCAGGCTTTCTTT CASMGGQAFF
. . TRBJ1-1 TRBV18 TGTGCCAGCTCCCAAGGACAGAACACTGAAGCTTTCTTT CASSQGQNTEAFF
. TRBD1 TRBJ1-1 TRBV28 TGTGCCAGCAGCCGGGACAGGGGTCGGCTGAACACTGAAGCTTTCTTT CASSRDRGRLNTEAFF
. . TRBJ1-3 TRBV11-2 TGTGCCAGCAGCACGACTTACTCTGGAAACACCATATATTTT CASSTTYSGNTIYF
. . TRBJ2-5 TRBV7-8 TGTGCCAGCAGCTTATTCCGGAGTCAAAACCAAGAGACCCAGTACTTC CASSLFRSQNQETQYF
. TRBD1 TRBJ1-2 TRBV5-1 TGCGCCAGCAACGTGGGCGGACAGGGCTATGGCTACACCTTC CASNVGGQGYGYTF
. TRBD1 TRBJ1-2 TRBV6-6 TGTGCCAGCAGTTCCGGGACAGCTGGCTACACCTTC CASSSGTAGYTF
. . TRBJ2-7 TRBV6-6 TGTGCCAGCAGGGGGGCCGGGCCCGAGGGGCAGTACTTC CASRGAGPEGQYF
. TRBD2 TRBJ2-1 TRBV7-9 TGTGCCAGCAGCCGGACTAGCGGGCTCAATGAGCAGTTCTTC CASSRTSGLNEQFF
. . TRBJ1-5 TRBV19 TGTGCCAGTACCTTGGATACGGGTAGCAATCAGCCCCAGCATTTT CASTLDTGSNQPQHF
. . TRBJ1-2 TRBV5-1 TGCGCCAGCAGCTTAAGAGAGAGGGCCCGTAATAACTATGGCTACACCTTC CASSLRERARNNYGYTF
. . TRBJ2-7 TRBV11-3 TGTGCCAGCAGCCACGGGACTTTATCCTACGAGCAGTACTTC CASSHGTLSYEQYF
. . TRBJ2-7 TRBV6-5 TGTGCCACTAAACGGCAGGGGACCGGTCCCTACGAGCAGTACTTC CATKRQGTGPYEQYF
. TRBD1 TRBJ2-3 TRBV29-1 TGCAGCGTTAGGACAGGGTCATGGGCAGATACGCAGTATTTT CSVRTGSWADTQYF
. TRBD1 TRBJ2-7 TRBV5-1 TGCGCCAGCAGCTGGCGGGGACAGGGAAGCGAGCAGTACTTC CASSWRGQGSEQYF
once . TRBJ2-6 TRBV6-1 TGTGCCAGCAGTGAAGCCGACACCTCTGGGGCCAACGTCCTGACTTTC CASSEADTSGANVLTF
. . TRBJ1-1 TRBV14 TGTGCCAGCAGCCAAGAAAAGCGACTTAACACTGAAGCTTTCTTT CASSQEKRLNTEAFF
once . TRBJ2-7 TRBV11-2 TGTGCCAGCAGCTTATCATCCTACGAGCAGTACTTC CASSLSSYEQYF
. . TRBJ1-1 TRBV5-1 TGCGCCAGCAGCTTGGCAATGGGGCAGGGTGAAGCTCTCTTT CASSLAMGQGEALF
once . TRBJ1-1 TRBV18 TGTGCCAGCTCACCAGACAGACAGAACACTGAAGCTTTCTTT CASSPDRQNTEAFF
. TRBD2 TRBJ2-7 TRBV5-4 TGTGCCAGCAGCTTGGCCGGGGCAGGACTAGGCTACGAGCAGTACTTC CASSLAGAGLGYEQYF
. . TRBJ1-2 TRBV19 TGTGCCAGTAGTATCTCCGCGGGACTATACTATGGCTACACCTTC CASSISAGLYYGYTF
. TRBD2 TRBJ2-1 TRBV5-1 TGCGCCAGCAGCTTGGGACTAGCGGGGAGCTCCTACAATGAGCAGTTCTTC CASSLGLAGSSYNEQFF
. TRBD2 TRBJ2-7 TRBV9 TGTGCCAGCAGCCCAGGCGGGACTAGTAGGTACGAGCAGTACTTC CASSPGGTSRYEQYF
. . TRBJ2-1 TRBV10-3 TGTGCCATCAGTGGATCAAACGCGGAGGGGAATGAGCAGTTCTTC CAISGSNAEGNEQFF
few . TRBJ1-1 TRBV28 TGTGCCAGCAGTTTTAACAGAGCCAACACTGAAGCTTTCTTT CASSFNRANTEAFF
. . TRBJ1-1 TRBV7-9 TGTGCCAGCAGCCAACAAGCGGGGACTGAAGCTTTCTTT CASSQQAGTEAFF
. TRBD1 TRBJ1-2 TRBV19 TGTGCCAGTAGTCCGCCGACAGGGAGAGATGGCTACACCTTC CASSPPTGRDGYTF
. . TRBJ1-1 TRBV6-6 TGTGCCAGCAGTTACTCCCTGGGGGGTGGGGCTTTCTTT CASSYSLGGGAFF
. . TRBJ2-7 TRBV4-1 TGCGCCAGCAGCCACCAGGACAGCGCTTCCTACGAGCAGTACTTC CASSHQDSASYEQYF